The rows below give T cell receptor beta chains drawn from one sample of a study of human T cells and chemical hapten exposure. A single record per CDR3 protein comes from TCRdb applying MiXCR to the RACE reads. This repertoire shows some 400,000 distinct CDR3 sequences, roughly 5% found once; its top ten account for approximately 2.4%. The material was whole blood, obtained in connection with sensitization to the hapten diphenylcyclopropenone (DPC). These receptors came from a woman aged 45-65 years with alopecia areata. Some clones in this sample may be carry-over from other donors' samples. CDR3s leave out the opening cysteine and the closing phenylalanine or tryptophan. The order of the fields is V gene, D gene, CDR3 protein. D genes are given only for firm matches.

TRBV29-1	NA	SVSTLTGNTEAF
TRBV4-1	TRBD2	ASSHLLAGNEQF
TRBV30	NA	AWSPSPASTDTQY
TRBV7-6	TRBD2	ASSSSGGYAGELF
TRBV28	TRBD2	ASKLAGGITYEQY
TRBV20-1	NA	SARTLGRMNTEAF
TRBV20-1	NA	SAGPSTDTQY
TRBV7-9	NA	ALWRATNEKLF
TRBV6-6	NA	ASSYQTGQDGYT
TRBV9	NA	ASSAPQRGNEQF
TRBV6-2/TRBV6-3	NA	ASVRDSNNQPQH
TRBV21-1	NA	ASSKSNRDNEQF
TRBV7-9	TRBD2	ASSIPGLAHEQY
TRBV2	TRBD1	AIPVQGAYEQY
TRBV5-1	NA	ASSLAAGYGYT
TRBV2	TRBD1	ASRDTGQGADGYT
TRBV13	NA	ASSLPGADEQY
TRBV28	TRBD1	ASTQEQGNNSPLH
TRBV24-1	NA	ATSDFSDIQY
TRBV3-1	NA	ASSPGSGNTIY
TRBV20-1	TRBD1	SAYDRGRNQPQH
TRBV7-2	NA	ASTETDTQY
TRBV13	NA	ASSPWLGGHNEQF
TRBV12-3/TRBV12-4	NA	ASSFLGAEAF
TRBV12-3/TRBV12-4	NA	ASSTSSNEQF
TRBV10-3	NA	AISDEGFGELF
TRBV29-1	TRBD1	SVYRGNSGYT
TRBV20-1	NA	SALRGSLYEQY
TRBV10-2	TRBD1	ASSEPPTGGETQY
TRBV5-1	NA	ASSLEVVGRGTEAF
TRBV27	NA	ASSHTSTDSNQPQH
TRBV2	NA	ASSEANNFQETQY
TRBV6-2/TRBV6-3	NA	ASSYPQDRIETEAF
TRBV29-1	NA	SVRRQDRNEKLF